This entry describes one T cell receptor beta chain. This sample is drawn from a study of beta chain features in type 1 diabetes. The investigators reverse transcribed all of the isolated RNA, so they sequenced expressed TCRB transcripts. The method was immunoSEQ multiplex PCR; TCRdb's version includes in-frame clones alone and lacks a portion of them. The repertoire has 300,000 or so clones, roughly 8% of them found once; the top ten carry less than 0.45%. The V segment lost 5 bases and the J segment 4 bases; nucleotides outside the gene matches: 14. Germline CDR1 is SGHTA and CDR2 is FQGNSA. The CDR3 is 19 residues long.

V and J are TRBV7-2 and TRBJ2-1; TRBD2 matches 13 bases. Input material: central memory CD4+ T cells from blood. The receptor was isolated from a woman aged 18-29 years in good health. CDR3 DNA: TGTGCCAGCAGCCCACCCGGACTAGCGGGAGCACCCTCATACAATGAGCAGTTCTTC. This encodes CASSPPGLAGAPSYNEQFF.